This T cell receptor (beta chain) came from a study of identical twins. Healthy Caucasians, and only they, were the donors. This clonotype was observed a few times. Its antigen is unidentified. Mismatch with germline at one junction end may stem from a read error. Carrying unique molecular identifiers, the cDNA also gained a universal primer site through template switching. TCRdb reprocessed the 5' RACE reads with MiXCR, giving one entry per CDR3 protein. The sample shows some 200,000 distinct CDR3 sequences, around 8% of them seen only once. Study-level findings and limits: The study drew conclusions from cross-sectional statistical analysis, not from following the same donors. Within cord blood, abundant beta clonotypes carried fewer insertions, but memory repertoires showed no such trend.

The CDR3 has 11 residues. Germline V CDR1 and CDR2: MNHEY, SVGEGT. These data also featured in a second study, about yellow fever vaccine responses in identical twins.

This TCR derives from a woman aged 18-29 years in good health. This sequence joins TRBV6-2 or TRBV6-3 and TRBJ2-1, with D perhaps TRBD1 (5 bases). Sequencing was performed on memory (CD45RO+) T cells sorted from blood. For the CDR3, the DNA is TGTGTCAGCAGACAAAGGGGCGAGCAGTTCTTC. Its translation is CVSRQRGEQFF.